This paragraph reports one T cell receptor (beta chain). Only in-frame clones appear in the TCRdb table, and some are missing; sequencing was by immunoSEQ multiplex PCR. Seen here are about 250,000 clones, more than 75% observed once, and the top ten hold approximately 5.5%. These data are taken from a study of blood T cell repertoires in COVID-19. Study overall: The United States, Italy and Spain supplied acute and convalescent COVID-19 samples.

Material: peripheral blood. The source of this sequence is a woman of 80 years or more with COVID-19, enrolled during active disease.

CDR3 in DNA: TGCGCCAGCAGCTTTTCCCCGGGACAGGGAACCGGGGAGCTGTTTTTT. Protein sequence: CASSFSPGQGTGELFF. The chain employs TRBV4-3 and TRBJ2-2; 9 positions agree with TRBD1. J was trimmed by 5 bases and V by 5 bases; bases with no gene match: 9. Germline CDR1 and CDR2: LGHNA and YSLEER. This CDR3 is 16 amino acids long.